This T cell receptor (beta chain) was documented in a study of T cell responses to AZD1222 COVID-19 vaccine. Trimming at V came to 2 bases and at J to 2 bases, leaving 2 bases not matched to a gene. CDR3 length: 15 residues. The germline V gene encodes CDR1 SGHRS and CDR2 YFSETQ. The method was immunoSEQ multiplex PCR; TCRdb's version includes in-frame clones alone and lacks a portion of them. Among some 97,000 clones listed, approximately 89% were seen once. The sample in question was peripheral blood, obtained on day 0 of MenACWY control vaccination. This receptor was taken from an adult in good health. V is TRBV5-1 and J is TRBJ2-3, with 10 positions matching TRBD2. CDR3 in DNA: TGCGCCAGCAGCTTTAGCGGGAGGACCACAGATACGCAGTATTTT. The encoded protein is CASSFSGRTTDTQYF.